A single sample is the source of the 10 T cell receptor beta chains below, sequenced in a study of cytomegalovirus exposure and HLA in healthy donors. PCR primers comprised 60 Vbeta and 13 Jbeta primers. The data were produced by immunoSEQ multiplex PCR, yet TCRdb's version contains in-frame clones alone and is incomplete. The data show 140,000 to 150,000 clones, roughly 80% seen once. The specimen was PBMCs. Source of these receptors: a female donor in good health and CMV-seronegative.

There are a few counts of this clone. The chain couples TRBV5-1 to TRBJ2-7, with TRBD2 matching 12 bases. Germline values: CDR1 SGHRS, CDR2 YFSETQ. The CDR3 runs 17 residues. After removal of 4 bases from V and 6 bases from J, the junction contained 14 bases not matched to a gene. CDR3 sequence: CASSLASLAGGQGEQYF. In DNA form, the CDR3 reads TGCGCCAGCAGCCTCGCTTCCCTAGCGGGGGGGCAAGGCGAGCAGTACTTC.

This sequence joins TRBV18 and TRBJ1-1; 7 bases map to TRBD1. The CDR3 runs to 13 residues. Unmatched junction bases numbered 3, after V lost 4 bases and J lost 4 bases. Per the germline V gene, CDR1 is KGHSH and CDR2 is LQKENI. The CDR3 sequence is CASSQGAGTEAFF. For the CDR3, the DNA is TGTGCCAGCTCACAGGGGGCTGGCACTGAAGCTTTCTTT.

The rearrangement uses TRBV4-3 and TRBJ2-1; 9 bases line up with TRBD2. The germline V gene encodes CDR1 LGHNA and CDR2 YSLEER. Trimming at V came to 0 bases and at J to 10 bases, leaving 10 bases not matched to a gene. This CDR3 region has 16 residues. CDR3 in amino acids: CASSQDRAGGSGEQFF. For the CDR3, the DNA is TGCGCCAGCAGCCAAGATCGGGCGGGGGGGTCTGGGGAGCAGTTCTTC.

This clone was detected a few times. The chain combines TRBV27 with TRBJ2-7, with D possibly being TRBD2 (6 bases). CDR1 and CDR2 (germline): MNHEY, SMNVEV (reference sequence). The CDR3 sequence is 13 residues long. The ends were cut back, 3 bases at V and 3 bases at J, with 9 bases in the middle. Here the CDR3 DNA reads TGTGCCAGCAGTTTCGGGGGTGGCTACGAGCAGTACTTC. It encodes CASSFGGGYEQYF.

This chain connects TRBV11-3 to TRBJ1-4, with TRBD1 matching over 10 bases. Per germline, CDR1 SGHNT and CDR2 YENEEA. V was pared by 5 bases and J by 7 bases, with 7 bases of the junction left unmatched. The CDR3 extends over 15 amino acids. DNA for the CDR3: TGTGCCAGCAGCCAGAGAGGGACAGGGGTTGAAAAACTGTTTTTT. Protein: CASSQRGTGVEKLFF.

The genes are TRBV6-1 and TRBJ1-4, with 9 bases matching TRBD1. Germline V gives CDR1 MNHNS, CDR2 SASEGT. CDR3 length: 15 residues. The ends lost 10 bases at V and 6 bases at J; junction bases unmatched: 12. DNA for the CDR3: TGTGCCACCCAAATGACAGGGGGGATTTATGAAAAACTGTTTTTT. The encoded protein is CATQMTGGIYEKLFF.

The gene calls are TRBV5-1 and TRBJ2-5; 8 bases are a match to TRBD2. The length of the CDR3 is 14 residues. V shed 4 bases, J shed 5 bases, and the junction held 7 bases outside the gene matches. Germline-derived CDR1 and CDR2 are SGHRS and YFSETQ. The CDR3 sequence: CASSPGGGVETQYF. The CDR3 DNA is TGCGCCAGCAGCCCGGGAGGGGGGGTTGAGACCCAGTACTTC.

Comments on this clone: One end of the junction fails to match germline, which may point to a read error. The chain has TRBV7-8 and TRBJ2-6, with 7 bases identical to TRBD1. Germline CDR1 is SGHVS and CDR2 is FQNEAQ. The CDR3 length is 18 residues. In DNA form, the CDR3 reads TGTGCCAGCAGCGTAGCCGGGACAGTTCACTCTGGGGCCAACGTCCTGACTTTC. Its translation: CASSVAGTVHSGANVLTF.

The rearrangement links TRBV9 to TRBJ1-3; unclear D gene. Trimming removed 0 bases at V and 0 bases at J, with 4 bases between. The germline CDR1 and CDR2 sequences are SGDLS and YYNGEE. The CDR3 consists of 14 residues. In nucleotides, the CDR3 is TGTGCCAGCAGCGTAGCGTCCTCTGGAAACACCATATATTTT. This encodes CASSVASSGNTIYF.

The chain uses TRBV4-3 and TRBJ2-7; TRBD1 agrees at 8 bases. The CDR3 is 14 residues long. The J segment lost 4 bases and the V segment lost 1 base, leaving 3 bases of the junction unmatched. Germline loops: CDR1 LGHNA, CDR2 YSLEER. The CDR3 region is CASSQGQGSYEQYF. The CDR3 bases are TGCGCCAGCAGCCAAGGACAGGGGTCTTACGAGCAGTACTTC.